Sequencing of this T cell receptor beta chain was carried out in a study of cytomegalovirus exposure and HLA in healthy donors. Study-wide results and limits: In a later analysis, most CMV-associated TCR beta chains appeared HLA-restricted. The CMV antigen specificity of a few CMV-associated chains was confirmed through in vitro analysis. Analysis was carried out at a later point, and it linked a missense DCLRE1C variant to TCR beta V- and J-gene trimming.

As to this clone: Its antigen remains unknown.

The CDR3 is made up of 15 amino acids. V dropped 5 bases and J dropped 4; count of bases not matched to a gene: 7. Germline loops: CDR1 SGHAT, CDR2 FQDESV (reference sequence). The PCR had 60 Vbeta and 13 Jbeta primers. Assay: immunoSEQ multiplex PCR; the TCRdb copy retains only in-frame clones and omits some. The table shows around 110,000 clones, with 60% to 70% occurring only once. The clonotype comes from a woman between 40 and 50 years old in good health and CMV-seropositive. The chain recombines TRBV11-1 with TRBJ2-1, with 8 positions matching TRBD2. The sample taken for sequencing was PBMCs. The CDR3 loop reads CASSPQRGPYNEQFF. CDR3 coding DNA: TGTGCCAGCAGCCCCCAGCGGGGGCCTTACAATGAGCAGTTCTTC.